Listed below are T cell receptor beta chains from one sample, sequenced in a study of blood T cells in healthy people across ages. TCRdb called the 5' RACE reads again in MiXCR, with one record for every CDR3 protein. The data show hundreds of thousands of distinct CDR3 sequences, 32% seen once. Sequenced material: blood. Receptor source: a woman aged 80 or over in good health. CDR3s include the opening cysteine and the closing phenylalanine or tryptophan. A D gene is named only where the DNA matches it firmly.

V gene: TRBV6-2/TRBV6-3; D gene: .; CDR3 protein: CASISYGEAFF
V gene: TRBV5-1; D gene: .; CDR3 protein: CASSLDVALGLGYTF
V gene: TRBV6-6; D gene: TRBD2; CDR3 protein: CASTLRGGSEQFF
V gene: TRBV20-1; D gene: TRBD1; CDR3 protein: CSARGGTGGYGYTF
V gene: TRBV7-2; D gene: .; CDR3 protein: CASSEQGSTDTQYF
V gene: TRBV18; D gene: .; CDR3 protein: CASSPRYKTEAFF
V gene: TRBV4-3; D gene: .; CDR3 protein: CASSQDRGTALYNEQFF
V gene: TRBV12-3/TRBV12-4; D gene: .; CDR3 protein: CASTLRTETGELFF
V gene: TRBV5-1; D gene: .; CDR3 protein: CASSFTAANSPLHF
V gene: TRBV6-1; D gene: TRBD1; CDR3 protein: CACTDRASGYTF
V gene: TRBV24-1; D gene: .; CDR3 protein: CATSDFSEGPNTEAFF
V gene: TRBV20-1; D gene: .; CDR3 protein: CSAFDSSGETQYF
V gene: TRBV10-3; D gene: .; CDR3 protein: CAISESGSYNEKLFF
V gene: TRBV6-1; D gene: .; CDR3 protein: CASSELRETLNQPQHF
V gene: TRBV6-5; D gene: TRBD1; CDR3 protein: CASSYGDRLPIEAFF
V gene: TRBV3-1; D gene: .; CDR3 protein: CASSPGTPLAFF
V gene: TRBV10-3; D gene: .; CDR3 protein: CAISPLAVWNTEAFF
V gene: TRBV7-9; D gene: .; CDR3 protein: CASSLGEDEQYF
V gene: TRBV7-2; D gene: .; CDR3 protein: CASSVSGSGYEQYF
V gene: TRBV7-2; D gene: .; CDR3 protein: CASSPRGSHVYEQYF
V gene: TRBV12-3/TRBV12-4; D gene: .; CDR3 protein: CASSLALAATNTGELFF
V gene: TRBV29-1; D gene: TRBD1; CDR3 protein: CSVGWGTVRKEQYF
V gene: TRBV7-3; D gene: .; CDR3 protein: CASSYLPWGTEAFF
V gene: TRBV9; D gene: TRBD1; CDR3 protein: CASSAAGGWRGEQFF
V gene: TRBV20-1; D gene: TRBD2; CDR3 protein: CSARVGTSGGFTDTQYF
V gene: TRBV6-5; D gene: .; CDR3 protein: CASSYSIPLGNQPQHF
V gene: TRBV20-1; D gene: TRBD1; CDR3 protein: CSARVLRTGIPYEQYF
V gene: TRBV20-1; D gene: TRBD1; CDR3 protein: CSAPDRSNQPQHF
V gene: TRBV7-2; D gene: TRBD2; CDR3 protein: CASSLQRGGIGELFF
V gene: TRBV12-3/TRBV12-4; D gene: .; CDR3 protein: CASSLIRLDTQYF
V gene: TRBV12-3/TRBV12-4; D gene: .; CDR3 protein: CASSYRQLYNSPLHF
V gene: TRBV3-1; D gene: TRBD2; CDR3 protein: CASRAGLAGNNEQFF
V gene: TRBV7-6; D gene: TRBD1; CDR3 protein: CASSSEGQGASPSSYEQYF
V gene: TRBV20-1; D gene: .; CDR3 protein: CSADDDSYEQYF
V gene: TRBV6-5; D gene: TRBD1; CDR3 protein: CASSYEGQGASEQYF
V gene: TRBV6-5; D gene: .; CDR3 protein: CASSYQGSAEAFF
V gene: TRBV6-6; D gene: .; CDR3 protein: CASMGAVMGKRFF
V gene: TRBV7-9; D gene: TRBD2; CDR3 protein: CASSSTSGGSLRSSYNEQFF
V gene: TRBV3-1; D gene: .; CDR3 protein: CASSRRGPRQETQYF
V gene: TRBV7-2; D gene: .; CDR3 protein: CASSLVTYGYTF
V gene: TRBV5-1; D gene: TRBD1; CDR3 protein: CASSLASTGRNTEAFF
V gene: TRBV20-1; D gene: TRBD1; CDR3 protein: CSASRIGDRVLYEQYF
V gene: TRBV3-1; D gene: .; CDR3 protein: CASSPPGPAKTQYF
V gene: TRBV2; D gene: .; CDR3 protein: CASSLREGMTEAFF
V gene: TRBV12-3/TRBV12-4; D gene: .; CDR3 protein: CASSLSQPGTQYF
V gene: TRBV4-3; D gene: .; CDR3 protein: CASSRFNQGEDGNGYTF
V gene: TRBV5-1; D gene: .; CDR3 protein: CASSLKSGTEAFF